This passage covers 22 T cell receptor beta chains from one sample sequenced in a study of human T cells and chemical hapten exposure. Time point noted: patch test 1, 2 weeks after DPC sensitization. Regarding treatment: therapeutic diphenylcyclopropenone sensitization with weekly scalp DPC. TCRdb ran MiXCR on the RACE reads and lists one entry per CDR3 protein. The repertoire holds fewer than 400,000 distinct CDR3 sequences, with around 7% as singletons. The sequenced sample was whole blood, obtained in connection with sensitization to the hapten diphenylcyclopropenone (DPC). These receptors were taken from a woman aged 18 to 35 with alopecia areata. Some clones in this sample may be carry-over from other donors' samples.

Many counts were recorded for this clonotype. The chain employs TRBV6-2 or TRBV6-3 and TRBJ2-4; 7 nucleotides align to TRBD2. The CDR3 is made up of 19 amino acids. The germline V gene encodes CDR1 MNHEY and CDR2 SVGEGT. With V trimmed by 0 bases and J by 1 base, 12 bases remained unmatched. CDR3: CASSYSRRGVYQAKNIQYF. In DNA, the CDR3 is TGTGCCAGCAGTTACTCTCGCCGGGGGGTCTACCAGGCCAAAAACATTCAGTACTTC.

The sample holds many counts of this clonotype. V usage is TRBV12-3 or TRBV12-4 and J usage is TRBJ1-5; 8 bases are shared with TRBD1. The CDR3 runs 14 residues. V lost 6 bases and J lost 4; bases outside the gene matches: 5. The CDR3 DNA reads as TGTGCCAGCAGCCCCAGGGGGCCTAATCAGCCCCAGCATTTT. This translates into CASSPRGPNQPQHF.

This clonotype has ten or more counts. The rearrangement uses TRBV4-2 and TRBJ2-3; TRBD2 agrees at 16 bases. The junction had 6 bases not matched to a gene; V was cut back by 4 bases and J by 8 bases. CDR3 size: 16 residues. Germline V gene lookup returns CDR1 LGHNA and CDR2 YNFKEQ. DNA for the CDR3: TGTGCCAGCAGCCCGGGACTAGCGGGGGGGCGGGGTACGCAGTATTTT. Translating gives CASSPGLAGGRGTQYF.

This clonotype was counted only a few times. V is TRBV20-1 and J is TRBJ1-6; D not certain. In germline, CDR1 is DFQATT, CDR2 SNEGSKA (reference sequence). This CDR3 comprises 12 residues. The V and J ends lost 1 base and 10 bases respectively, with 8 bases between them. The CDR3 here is CSARGSRSPLHF. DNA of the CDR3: TGCAGTGCTAGAGGTTCCCGATCACCCCTCCACTTT.

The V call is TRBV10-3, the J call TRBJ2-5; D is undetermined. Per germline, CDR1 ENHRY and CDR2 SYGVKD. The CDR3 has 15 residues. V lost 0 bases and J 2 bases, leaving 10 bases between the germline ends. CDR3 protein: CAISESAVRQETQYF. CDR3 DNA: TGTGCCATCAGTGAGTCGGCGGTCAGGCAAGAGACCCAGTACTTC.

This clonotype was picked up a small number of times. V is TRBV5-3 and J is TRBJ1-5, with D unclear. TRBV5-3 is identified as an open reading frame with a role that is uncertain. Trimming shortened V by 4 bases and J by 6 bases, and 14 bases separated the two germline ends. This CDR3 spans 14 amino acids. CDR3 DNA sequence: TGTGCCAGAAGCATGCGGTGGCGGGTTCAGCCCCAGCATTTT. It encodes CARSMRWRVQPQHF.

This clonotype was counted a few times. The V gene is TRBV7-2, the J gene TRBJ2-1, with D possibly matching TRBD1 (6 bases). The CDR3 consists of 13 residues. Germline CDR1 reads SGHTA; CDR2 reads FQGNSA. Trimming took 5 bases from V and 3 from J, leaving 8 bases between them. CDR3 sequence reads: CASSVDSYNEQFF. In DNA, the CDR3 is TGTGCCAGCAGCGTGGACAGCTACAATGAGCAGTTCTTC. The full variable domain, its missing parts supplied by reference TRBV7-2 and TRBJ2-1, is GAGVSQSPSNKVTEKGKDVELRCDPISGHTALYWYRQSLGQGLEFLIYFQGNSAPDKSGLPSDRFSAERTGGSVSTLTIQRTQQEDSAVYLCASSVDSYNEQFFGPGTRLTVL.

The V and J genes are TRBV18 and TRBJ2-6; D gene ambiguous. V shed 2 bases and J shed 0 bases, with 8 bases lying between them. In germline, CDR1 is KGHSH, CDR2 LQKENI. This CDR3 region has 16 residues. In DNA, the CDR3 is TGTGCCAGCTCACCAATGACTGGCTCTGGGGCCAACGTCCTGACTTTC. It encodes CASSPMTGSGANVLTF.

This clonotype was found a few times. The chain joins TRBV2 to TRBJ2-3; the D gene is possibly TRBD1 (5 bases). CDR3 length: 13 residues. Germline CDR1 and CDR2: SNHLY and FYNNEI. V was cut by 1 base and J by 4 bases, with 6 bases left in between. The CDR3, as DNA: TGTGCCAGCAGTGAAGGCAGGGCAGATACGCAGTATTTT. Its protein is CASSEGRADTQYF.

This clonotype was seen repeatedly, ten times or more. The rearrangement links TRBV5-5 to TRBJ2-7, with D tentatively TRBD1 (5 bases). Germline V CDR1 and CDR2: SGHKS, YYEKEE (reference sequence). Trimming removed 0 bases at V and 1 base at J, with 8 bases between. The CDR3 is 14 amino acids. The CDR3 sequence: CASSLGQQSYEQYF. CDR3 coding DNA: TGTGCCAGCAGCTTGGGACAGCAATCCTACGAGCAGTACTTC.

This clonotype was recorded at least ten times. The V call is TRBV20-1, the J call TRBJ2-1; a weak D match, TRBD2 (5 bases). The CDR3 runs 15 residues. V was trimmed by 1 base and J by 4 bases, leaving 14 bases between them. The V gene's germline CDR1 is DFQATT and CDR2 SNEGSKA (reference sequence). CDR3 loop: CSARVTGSGYNEQFF. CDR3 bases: TGCAGTGCTAGAGTCACGGGCTCGGGATACAATGAGCAGTTCTTC.

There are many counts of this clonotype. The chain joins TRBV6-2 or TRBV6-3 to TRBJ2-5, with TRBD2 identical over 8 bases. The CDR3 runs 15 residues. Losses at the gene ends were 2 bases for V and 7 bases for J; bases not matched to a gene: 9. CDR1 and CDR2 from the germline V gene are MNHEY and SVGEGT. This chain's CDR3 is CASSYEDGGAATQYF. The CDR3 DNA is TGTGCCAGCAGTTACGAAGACGGGGGGGCCGCGACCCAGTACTTC.

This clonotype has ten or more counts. CDR3 DNA sequence: TGTGCTAGTGGTTTGTTGGGGGCTCGGACCGGGGAGCTGTTTTTT. Translated, it gives CASGLLGARTGELFF. The genes are TRBV12-5 and TRBJ2-2; a possible D gene is TRBD1 (6 bases). V lost 2 bases and J lost 5, with 12 bases in between. CDR3 length equals 15 residues. Germline V lookup: CDR1 LGHNT, CDR2 FRNRAP.

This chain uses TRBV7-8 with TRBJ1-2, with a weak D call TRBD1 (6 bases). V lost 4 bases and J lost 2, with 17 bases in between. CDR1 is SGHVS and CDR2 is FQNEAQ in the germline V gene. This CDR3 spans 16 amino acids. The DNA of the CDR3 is TGTGCCAGCAGCTCCATCGTGGGGGGCACGAACTATGGCTACACCTTC. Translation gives CASSSIVGGTNYGYTF.

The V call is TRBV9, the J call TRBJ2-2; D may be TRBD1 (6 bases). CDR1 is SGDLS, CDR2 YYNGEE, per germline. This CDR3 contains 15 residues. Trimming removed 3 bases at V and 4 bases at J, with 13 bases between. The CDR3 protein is CASSALTGSTGELFF. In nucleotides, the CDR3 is TGTGCCAGCAGCGCCCTCACAGGGAGCACCGGGGAGCTGTTTTTT.

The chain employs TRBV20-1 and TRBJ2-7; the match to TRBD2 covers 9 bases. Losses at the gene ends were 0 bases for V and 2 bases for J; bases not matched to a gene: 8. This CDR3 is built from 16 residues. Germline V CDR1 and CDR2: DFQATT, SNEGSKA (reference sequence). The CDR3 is CSARDPQRGATYEQYF. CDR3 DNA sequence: TGCAGTGCTAGAGATCCCCAGCGGGGGGCCACCTACGAGCAGTACTTC.

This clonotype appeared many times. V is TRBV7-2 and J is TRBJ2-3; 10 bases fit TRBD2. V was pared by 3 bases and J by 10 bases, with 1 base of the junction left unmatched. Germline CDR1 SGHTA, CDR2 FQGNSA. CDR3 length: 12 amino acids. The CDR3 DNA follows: TGTGCCAGCAGCTTTGGACTAGCGGCGCAGTATTTT. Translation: CASSFGLAAQYF. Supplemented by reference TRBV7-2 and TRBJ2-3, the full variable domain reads GAGVSQSPSNKVTEKGKDVELRCDPISGHTALYWYRQSLGQGLEFLIYFQGNSAPDKSGLPSDRFSAERTGGSVSTLTIQRTQQEDSAVYLCASSFGLAAQYFGPGTRLTVL.

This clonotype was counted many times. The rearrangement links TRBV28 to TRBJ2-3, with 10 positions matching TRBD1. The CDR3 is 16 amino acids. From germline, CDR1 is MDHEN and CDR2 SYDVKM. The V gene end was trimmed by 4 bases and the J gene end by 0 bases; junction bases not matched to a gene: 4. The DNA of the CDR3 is TGTGCCAGCAGTTCTGGACAGGGGGTTAGCACAGATACGCAGTATTTT. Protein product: CASSSGQGVSTDTQYF.

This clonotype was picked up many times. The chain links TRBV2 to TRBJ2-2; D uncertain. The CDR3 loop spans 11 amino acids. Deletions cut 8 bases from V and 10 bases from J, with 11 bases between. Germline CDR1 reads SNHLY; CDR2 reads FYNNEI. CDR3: CASSLLQELFF. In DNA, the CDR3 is TGTGCCAGCTCTCTTCTTCAGGAGCTGTTTTTT.

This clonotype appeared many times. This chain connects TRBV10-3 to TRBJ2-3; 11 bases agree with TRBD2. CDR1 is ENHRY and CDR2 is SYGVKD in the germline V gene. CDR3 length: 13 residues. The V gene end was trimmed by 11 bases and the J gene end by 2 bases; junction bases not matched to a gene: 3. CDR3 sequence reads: CASSGGNTDTQYF. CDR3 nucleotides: TGTGCCTCTAGCGGGGGGAACACAGATACGCAGTATTTT.

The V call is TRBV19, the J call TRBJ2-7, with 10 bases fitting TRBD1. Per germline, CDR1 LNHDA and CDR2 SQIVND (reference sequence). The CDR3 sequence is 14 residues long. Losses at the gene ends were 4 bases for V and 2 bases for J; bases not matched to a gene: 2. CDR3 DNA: TGTGCCAGTAGTACGGGACAGGGGCCCTACGAGCAGTACTTC. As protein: CASSTGQGPYEQYF.

The CDR3 sequence: CASSYGPSRHSPLHF. CDR3 in DNA: TGTGCCAGCAGTTACGGACCTTCCCGACATTCACCCCTCCACTTT. The V gene is TRBV6-5, the J gene TRBJ1-6, with no clear D. The CDR3 runs 15 residues. V was cut by 2 bases and J by 8 bases, with 13 bases left in between. CDR1 is MNHEY and CDR2 is SVGAGI in the germline V gene.